These 30 T cell receptor beta chains were sequenced from one sample in a study of technical replicates of blood from several donors. Measured with immunoSEQ multiplex PCR; TCRdb has only the in-frame clones, and not every one. The profile shows 53,000 or so clones, about 86% of them singletons. The sample taken for sequencing was PBMCs. The source of these receptors is a human donor in good health. Some clones in this sample may be carry-over from other donors' samples.

V and J are TRBV7-2 and TRBJ2-7; 10 positions agree with TRBD2. The J segment lost 6 bases and the V segment lost 5 bases, leaving 7 bases of the junction unmatched. The CDR3 is made up of 14 amino acids. Per germline, CDR1 SGHTA and CDR2 FQGNSA. This CDR3 is CASSLLAGRGEQYF. The CDR3 DNA reads TGTGCCAGCAGCCTACTAGCGGGGAGGGGCGAGCAGTACTTC. The full variable domain, completed using reference TRBV7-2 and TRBJ2-7, is GAGVSQSPSNKVTEKGKDVELRCDPISGHTALYWYRQSLGQGLEFLIYFQGNSAPDKSGLPSDRFSAERTGGSVSTLTIQRTQQEDSAVYLCASSLLAGRGEQYFGPGTRLTVT.

The chain is built from TRBV7-2 and TRBJ2-5; D remains ambiguous. Germline CDR1 is SGHTA and CDR2 is FQGNSA. V was trimmed by 4 bases and J by 7 bases, leaving 13 bases between them. CDR3 size: 13 residues. The CDR3 DNA sequence: TGTGCCAGCAGCTCCGATCAAGCCGTGACCCAGTACTTC. Protein product: CASSSDQAVTQYF.

For the CDR3, the DNA is TGTGCCTGGAGGTCTCGGTCGAACACTGAAGCTTTCTTT. It is translated as CAWRSRSNTEAFF. The V gene is TRBV30, the J gene TRBJ1-1; D is unresolved. Trimming took 3 bases from V and 1 from J, leaving 9 bases between them. Germline lookup yields CDR1 GTSNPN and CDR2 SVGIG (reference sequence). The length of the CDR3 is 13 residues.

The CDR3 sequence: CASSQRSGGRGTEAFF. CDR3 bases: TGTGCCAGCAGCCAAAGATCGGGGGGGCGAGGGACTGAAGCTTTCTTT. The gene calls are TRBV4-2 and TRBJ1-1; tentative D call: TRBD1 (6 bases). The V end was cut by 2 bases, the J end by 5 bases, with 18 bases between. The CDR3 consists of 16 residues. Germline-derived CDR1 and CDR2 are LGHNA and YNFKEQ.

As to this clone: Mismatch with germline at one junction end may stem from a read error. The V gene is TRBV19, the J gene TRBJ1-1; D gene unclear. Germline V gene sequence: CDR1 LNHDA, CDR2 SQIVND (reference sequence). CDR3 length: 12 residues. In DNA, the CDR3 is TGTGCCAGTAGAATAGGGCACACTGAAGCTTTCTTT. Amino acid sequence: CASRIGHTEAFF.

V gene TRBV6-1 combines with J gene TRBJ2-1, with D tentatively TRBD2 (5 bases). V was pared by 6 bases and J by 0 bases, with 12 bases between. The CDR3 totals 15 residues. Germline V gives CDR1 MNHNS, CDR2 SASEGT. The CDR3 protein is CASRRAGSSYNEQFF. CDR3 nucleotide sequence: TGTGCCAGCAGGCGCGCGGGTAGCTCCTACAATGAGCAGTTCTTC.

This chain links TRBV28 with TRBJ1-1; D is unclear. Trimming left V 3 bases short and J 1 base short, with 6 bases between. Germline CDR1 MDHEN, CDR2 SYDVKM. The length of the CDR3 is 13 residues. CDR3 nucleotide sequence: TGTGCCAGCAGTTTTACGGGGAACACTGAAGCTTTCTTT. This codes for CASSFTGNTEAFF.

This clone occurred once. The V and J genes are TRBV6-5 and TRBJ2-7; D is possibly TRBD1 (6 bases). This CDR3 has 15 amino acids. Trimming cost V 5 bases and J 5 bases, with 19 bases left between them. The V gene's germline CDR1 is MNHEY and CDR2 SVGAGI. DNA for the CDR3: TGTGCCAGCAGTACCCCCATCAGGGGTAGCCACGAGCAGTACTTC. It codes for CASSTPIRGSHEQYF.

V is TRBV4-1 and J is TRBJ1-2; TRBD1 is a possible D gene (5 bases). Germline CDR1 is MGHRA and CDR2 is YSYEKL. The CDR3 loop spans 14 amino acids. Trimming pared 0 bases from V and 2 bases from J, leaving 7 bases between. This chain's CDR3 is CASSQDPGNYGYTF. The CDR3 DNA is TGCGCCAGCAGCCAAGATCCAGGGAACTATGGCTACACCTTC.

The chain couples TRBV5-1 to TRBJ2-5, with 8 bases that match TRBD2. The CDR3 has 16 amino acids. Germline values: CDR1 SGHRS, CDR2 YFSETQ. V was clipped by 4 bases and J by 7 bases; unmatched bases: 15. The CDR3 nucleotides are TGCGCCAGCAGCCCGCAACTAGCGGAATCTCGGGTGACCCAGTACTTC. This codes for CASSPQLAESRVTQYF.

The V gene is TRBV2, the J gene TRBJ1-3; 7 bases line up with TRBD1. Per the germline V gene, CDR1 is SNHLY and CDR2 is FYNNEI. CDR3 length equals 16 residues. J gave up 3 bases and V 5 bases, and 10 bases lay outside the gene matches. The CDR3 loop is CASSKTDRVNGNTIYF. The CDR3 nucleotides are TGTGCCAGCAGTAAAACCGACAGGGTAAATGGAAACACCATATATTTT.

The chain has TRBV4-1 and TRBJ2-7; the D gene is possibly TRBD1 (6 bases). This CDR3 has 13 residues. V dropped 2 bases and J dropped 2 bases, with 7 bases sitting between them. Per the germline V gene, CDR1 is MGHRA and CDR2 is YSYEKL. The CDR3 nucleotides read TGCGCCAGCAGCCAACCAGGGGCCTACGAGCAGTACTTC. Protein sequence: CASSQPGAYEQYF.

This clone was observed a single time. The chain carries TRBV4-1 and TRBJ2-3, with 12 nucleotides matching TRBD2. The germline gives CDR1 MGHRA, CDR2 YSYEKL. V trimming: 8 bases; J trimming: 8 bases; junction bases outside the gene matches: 11. The CDR3 is made up of 15 amino acids. CDR3 DNA sequence: TGCGCCAGCCGGACCGGACTAGCGGGGATGGGTACGCAGTATTTT. The encoded protein is CASRTGLAGMGTQYF.

The gene calls are TRBV7-6 and TRBJ2-2, with D perhaps TRBD1 (6 bases). V gave up 1 base and J gave up 4 bases, with 7 bases separating them. Germline lookup yields CDR1 SGHVS and CDR2 FNYEAQ. The CDR3 is 14 residues long. CDR3 DNA sequence: TGTGCCAGCAGCTTAGACAGGGTCACCGGGGAGCTGTTTTTT. Protein: CASSLDRVTGELFF.

The rearrangement uses TRBV5-1 and TRBJ2-3; 13 nucleotides agree with TRBD2. Losses at the gene ends were 3 bases for V and 6 bases for J; bases not matched to a gene: 10. The CDR3 covers 17 residues. The V gene's germline CDR1 is SGHRS and CDR2 YFSETQ. DNA for the CDR3: TGCGCCAGCAGCTCCACACTAGCGGGGGGGCCATGGGATACGCAGTATTTT. This encodes CASSSTLAGGPWDTQYF. Based on the CDR3 plus reference TRBV5-1 and TRBJ2-3, the full variable domain is KAGVTQTPRYLIKTRGQQVTLSCSPISGHRSVSWYQQTPGQGLQFLFEYFSETQRNKGNFPGRFSGRQFSNSRSEMNVSTLELGDSALYLCASSSTLAGGPWDTQYFGPGTRLTVL.

The chain joins TRBV2 to TRBJ2-7; 9 positions match TRBD2. Looked up from germline, CDR1 is SNHLY and CDR2 is FYNNEI. This CDR3 spans 13 amino acids. V lost 6 bases to trimming and J lost 2 bases; unmatched junction nucleotides: 2. The CDR3 nucleotides read TGTGCCAGCAGACCTAGCGGGGCCTACGAGCAGTACTTC. Encoded protein: CASRPSGAYEQYF.

This sequence joins TRBV15 and TRBJ1-1; D is perhaps TRBD1 (6 bases). Germline CDR1 and CDR2: LNHNV and YYDKDF (reference sequence). This CDR3 region has 18 residues. The ends were cut back, 1 base at V and 0 bases at J, with 18 bases in the middle. CDR3 protein: CATSRVYTGLIMNTEAFF. The CDR3 DNA follows: TGTGCCACCAGCAGAGTGTATACAGGGTTAATCATGAACACTGAAGCTTTCTTT.

The J gene is TRBJ2-7, the V gene TRBV6-1; 7 bases agree with TRBD1. Germline CDR1 MNHNS, CDR2 SASEGT. Trimming cost V 7 bases and J 3 bases; bases outside gene matches: 9. The CDR3 has 14 residues. As DNA, the CDR3 is TGTGCCAGCAATACGCCAGGGGGTCACTACGAGCAGTACTTC. This encodes CASNTPGGHYEQYF.

The gene calls are TRBV7-7 and TRBJ2-5, with 8 bases identical to TRBD2. The CDR3 sequence is 14 residues long. The ends lost 1 base at V and 6 bases at J; junction bases unmatched: 4. Germline V gene sequence: CDR1 SSHAT, CDR2 FNYEAQ (reference sequence). The DNA for the CDR3 is TGTGCCAGCAGCTTAGGGACTAGCTTGCAGACCCAGTACTTC. It yields the protein CASSLGTSLQTQYF.

The J gene is TRBJ1-1, the V gene TRBV2, with 7 bases aligning to TRBD1. This CDR3 is built from 14 residues. Unmatched junction bases numbered 7, after V lost 3 bases and J lost 6 bases. Germline V lookup: CDR1 SNHLY, CDR2 FYNNEI. The CDR3 DNA reads TGTGCCAGCAGTGAGCCAGGACAGGATCCTGAAGCTTTCTTT. This sequence encodes CASSEPGQDPEAFF.

The CDR3 nucleotides read TGTGCCAGCTCACGCGGGATTAACTACGAGCAGTACTTC. Translating it yields CASSRGINYEQYF. The genes are TRBV18 and TRBJ2-7, with D possibly matching TRBD2 (6 bases). The CDR3 sequence is 13 residues long. The V end was cut by 4 bases, the J end by 3 bases, with 10 bases between. Looked up from germline, CDR1 is KGHSH and CDR2 is LQKENI.

The rearrangement uses TRBV7-2 and TRBJ1-2; D not certain. This CDR3 contains 13 residues. Germline lookup yields CDR1 SGHTA and CDR2 FQGNSA. Trimming pared 5 bases from V and 3 bases from J, leaving 10 bases between. CDR3 protein: CASSVTVDYGYTF. CDR3 sequence (DNA): TGTGCCAGCAGCGTCACGGTGGACTATGGCTACACCTTC.

The CDR3 here is CASSLPGQNFRGYTF. The CDR3 DNA sequence: TGCGCCAGCAGCCTACCGGGACAGAACTTCCGTGGCTACACCTTC. The chain has TRBV4-3 and TRBJ1-2; 7 bases are shared with TRBD1. CDR3 length: 15 amino acids. Trimming cost V 4 bases and J 7 bases; bases outside gene matches: 12. Germline V gene lookup returns CDR1 LGHNA and CDR2 YSLEER.

The chain uses TRBV6-6 and TRBJ2-2; D might be TRBD2 (5 bases). Germline V gene sequence: CDR1 MNHNY, CDR2 SVGAGI (reference sequence). The CDR3 totals 14 residues. The V end was cut by 0 bases, the J end by 4 bases, with 6 bases between. The CDR3 bases are TGTGCCAGCAGTTACTCGGGAGTCACCGGGGAGCTGTTTTTT. It specifies CASSYSGVTGELFF.

This chain joins TRBV30 and TRBJ2-3, with D perhaps matching TRBD2 (6 bases). Germline V CDR1 and CDR2: GTSNPN, SVGIG (reference sequence). The CDR3 spans 13 residues. Trimming pared 4 bases from V and 2 bases from J, leaving 10 bases between. The CDR3 loop reads CAWIGGNTDTQYF. CDR3 in DNA: TGTGCCTGGATTGGCGGGAACACAGATACGCAGTATTTT.

This chain joins TRBV7-6 and TRBJ2-3; the match to TRBD2 covers 9 bases. Trimming at V came to 1 base and at J to 1 base, leaving 0 bases not matched to a gene. The germline V gene has CDR1 SGHVS and CDR2 FNYEAQ. CDR3 size: 15 residues. The CDR3 reads CASSLVAGGTDTQYF. The CDR3 DNA reads as TGTGCCAGCAGCTTAGTAGCGGGGGGCACAGATACGCAGTATTTT. Full variable domain (remainder filled in from reference TRBV7-6 and TRBJ2-3): GAGVSQSPRYKVTKRGQDVALRCDPISGHVSLYWYRQALGQGPEFLTYFNYEAQQDKSGLPNDRFSAERPEGSISTLTIQRTEQRDSAMYRCASSLVAGGTDTQYFGPGTRLTVL.

CDR3 sequence reads: CASSQALYVGDEQYF. The CDR3 nucleotides are TGCGCCAGCAGCCAAGCTCTATATGTAGGGGACGAGCAGTACTTC. This chain joins TRBV4-3 and TRBJ2-7; a weak D match, TRBD1 (5 bases). The CDR3 length is 15 residues. Germline V gene lookup returns CDR1 LGHNA and CDR2 YSLEER. Between the trimmed V and J ends, which lost 1 base and 5 bases, there was a span of 15 bases.

The chain recombines TRBV30 with TRBJ1-6; tentative D call: TRBD1 (5 bases). V was cut by 0 bases and J by 7 bases, with 10 bases left in between. CDR1 and CDR2 (germline): GTSNPN, SVGIG (reference sequence). CDR3 length equals 14 residues. The CDR3 region has the DNA TGTGCCTGGAGTGTACAAAGGGGCAATTCACCCCTCCACTTT. This translates into CAWSVQRGNSPLHF.

The J gene is TRBJ1-4, the V gene TRBV7-8; no reliable D call. The CDR3 covers 15 residues. Germline CDR1 SGHVS, CDR2 FQNEAQ. Deletions cut 2 bases from V and 8 bases from J, with 15 bases between. The DNA of the CDR3 is TGTGCCAGCAGCTTATCCCTTACGGGGTCCGAAAAACTGTTTTTT. Protein: CASSLSLTGSEKLFF.

The chain employs TRBV30 and TRBJ2-7, with D unclear. The CDR3 length is 12 residues. V lost 0 bases and J 3 bases, leaving 6 bases between the germline ends. CDR1 is GTSNPN, CDR2 SVGIG, per germline (reference sequence). CDR3 protein: CAWSVVGYEQYF. The CDR3 nucleotides read TGTGCCTGGAGTGTTGTCGGCTACGAGCAGTACTTC.